Below are 2 T cell receptor beta chains sequenced from a single sample in a study of CD8+CD57+ T cells in acquired aplastic anemia. Patients who underwent sequencing had shown CD8+CD57+ cell expansion by flow cytometry. Genomic DNA, the template, was used for profiling of the TCR beta VDJ and CDR3. TCRdb processed the reads anew with MiXCR; each CDR3 protein has one entry. The sample yields 200,000 to 300,000 distinct CDR3 sequences, about 80% seen once. The sequencing input was sorted CD4+, CD8+, or CD8+CD57+ T cells (not recorded which) from PBMCs. The receptor set was obtained from a human donor with aplastic anemia.

This chain connects TRBV9 to TRBJ2-7; D remains unclear. This CDR3 is 14 amino acids long. With 0 bases removed from V and 13 bases from J, the gap between germline ends came to 20 bases. CDR1 and CDR2 from the germline V gene are SGDLS and YYNGEE. The CDR3 nucleotides read TGTGCCAGCAGCGTAGGGTCAGATACGCAGTATTTTTACGTC. Translation gives CASSVGSDTQYFYV.

The CDR3 DNA is TGTGCCAGCAGCCAGGATGGCGCAAACGGTCAGGATGAGCAGTTCTTC. This encodes CASSQDGANGQDEQFF. The chain links TRBV11-3 to TRBJ2-1; D gene unclear. Trimming removed 5 bases at V and 8 bases at J, with 22 bases between. Germline values: CDR1 SGHNT, CDR2 YENEEA. The CDR3 loop spans 16 amino acids.